In its sample, the clone carrying this T cell receptor beta chain was seen many times. Its antigen is not known. The data derive from a study of T cells in Graves' hyperthyroidism and ophthalmopathy. Study results and limitations: Among clonotypes expanded in thyroid above 0.001, most were also found in blood.

V trimming: 3 bases; J trimming: 0 bases; junction bases outside the gene matches: 7. Per germline, CDR1 SGHVS and CDR2 FQNEAQ. This CDR3 is 16 amino acids long. It was RNA transcripts that yielded the amplified TCR beta CDR3 regions. First-round RT-PCR targeting the TCR CDR3 was performed with the HTBI primer set. TCRdb redid the calling of the multiplex PCR reads with MiXCR, one entry per CDR3 protein. The table has some 420,000 distinct CDR3 sequences, 12% to 15% seen once. An absence of ophthalmopathy progression within 18 months meant stable Graves' hyperthyroidism. The PBMCs had their origin in approximately 10 ml of fresh peripheral blood.

V and J are TRBV7-8 and TRBJ2-7; 8 bases agree with TRBD1. The sequenced material came from blood. The receptor's source is a woman aged 18-29 years with Graves' hyperthyroidism. This CDR3 is CASSFKRTGISYEQYF. CDR3 nucleotides: TGTGCCAGCAGCTTCAAGAGGACAGGGATCTCCTACGAGCAGTACTTC.